The clone carrying this T cell receptor (beta chain) is termed medium-sized. Its cognate antigen is unknown. The source of the sample is a study of cytotoxic CD8 clonotypes in ibrutinib-treated CLL. Study summary: A mean of around 270,000 productive templates and over 75,000 productive rearrangements was obtained per sample. Study observations and caveats: Public clonotypes were uncommon and contracted or stayed stable on treatment.

The method was immunoSEQ multiplex PCR; TCRdb's version includes in-frame clones alone and lacks a portion of them. The table includes more than 45,000 clones, approximately 87% detected once. J lost 3 bases, V lost 0 bases, and 4 bases had no gene match. The germline V gene encodes CDR1 SGHNT and CDR2 YYREEE (reference sequence). The CDR3 is made up of 15 amino acids. This rearrangement joins TRBV5-4 to TRBJ2-7; 9 bases map to TRBD2. Sample: PBMCs, taken after 24 months of ibrutinib treatment. This clonotype was obtained from a human donor with chronic lymphocytic leukemia. The CDR3: CASSLVLAGFYEQYF. For the CDR3, the DNA is TGTGCCAGCAGCTTGGTTCTAGCGGGGTTCTACGAGCAGTACTTC.